The clone carrying this TCR beta chain turned up a few times. What it binds is not known. Germline CDR1 is SGDLS and CDR2 is YYNGEE. The V gene end was trimmed by 3 bases and the J gene end by 6 bases; junction bases not matched to a gene: 7. This CDR3 region has 15 residues. This specimen comes from a study of cytomegalovirus exposure and HLA in healthy donors. In the study overall: Counted in an early data release were about 85 million unique TCRs from HLA-typed donors. Study observations and caveats: Across all donors, roughly uniform sequencing depth was an assumption of the presence/absence analyses. A likely sequencing artifact accounted for one observed cluster of highly shared sequence variants.

The study ran its PCR with 60 Vbeta and 13 Jbeta primers. Generated by immunoSEQ multiplex PCR, the TCRdb table keeps only in-frame clones and is missing some. The table records about 130,000 clones, 80% to 85% of them present only once. The sequenced sample was PBMCs. This clonotype was sampled from a boy between 10 and 17 years old in good health and CMV-seronegative. The V gene is TRBV9, the J gene TRBJ2-3, with TRBD1 matching 10 bases. The CDR3 DNA reads as TGTGCCAGCAGCGAAGGACAGGGGGGGGCGGATACGCAGTATTTT. It translates to CASSEGQGGADTQYF.